This T cell receptor (beta chain) comes out of a study of blood T cell repertoires in COVID-19. Study-wide context: Sources were T cells, B-cell-depleted T cells, or PBMCs; the material itself was cDNA or gDNA.

The germline V gene has CDR1 MDHEN and CDR2 SYDVKM. The CDR3 covers 15 residues. The repertoire was sequenced with immunoSEQ multiplex PCR; TCRdb's copy has only in-frame clones and lacks some. The table records approximately 110,000 clones, approximately 90% of them present only once. The chain employs TRBV28 and TRBJ1-6, with D possibly matching TRBD1 (6 bases). This TCR derives from a human donor in a cohort sampled during active COVID-19. Sequenced sample: peripheral blood. CDR3: CAGGAASSYNSPLHF. CDR3 bases: TGTGCAGGGGGGGCAGCCAGCTCCTATAATTCACCCCTCCACTTT.